This TCR beta chain is drawn from a study of blood T cell repertoires in COVID-19. Whole-study context: Samples of COVID-19 (acute and convalescent) were obtained from the United States, Italy and Spain.

The CDR3 runs to 11 residues. Clones were sequenced by immunoSEQ multiplex PCR, and TCRdb holds only the in-frame ones, with some missing. The sample holds around 140,000 clones, about nine tenths seen once. Cohort allocation depended upon clinical history that participants reported. All recovered Cohort 3 donors got two negative PCRs, got clearance, or saw symptom resolution. The specimen sequenced was PBMCs or T cells enriched from blood (not recorded which). The rearrangement joins TRBV21-1 to TRBJ1-2. TRBV21-1 is annotated as a pseudogene. The TCR comes from a man in his forties or fifties who had recovered from COVID-19. CDR3 nucleotide sequence: TGTGCCAGCACCTCCGTTTATGGCTACACCTTC. Its protein is CASTSVYGYTF.